The 22 T cell receptor beta chains in this list originate from one sample, sequenced in a study of cytomegalovirus exposure and HLA in healthy donors. The PCR made use of 60 Vbeta and 13 Jbeta primers. Sequenced by immunoSEQ multiplex PCR; TCRdb stores in-frame clones only, minus some. The data hold 200,000 to 250,000 clones, with almost 80% observed a single time. The material sequenced was PBMCs. These receptors all stem from a male donor in good health and CMV-seronegative.

The gene calls are TRBV11-2 and TRBJ2-7, with 11 bases lining up with TRBD2. There are 15 residues in the CDR3. J was trimmed by 2 bases and V by 3 bases; bases with no gene match: 3. Germline-derived CDR1 and CDR2 are SGHAT and FQNNGV. The CDR3 bases are TGTGCCAGCAGCTTTGGGACTAGCGGCCCCTACGAGCAGTACTTC. Residues: CASSFGTSGPYEQYF.

This clone has just a few counts. The chain has TRBV27 and TRBJ1-5, with D tentatively TRBD1 (6 bases). V was clipped by 6 bases and J by 2 bases, with 14 bases between them. This CDR3 contains 15 residues. Germline CDR1 MNHEY, CDR2 SMNVEV (reference sequence). The CDR3, as DNA: TGTGCCAGCAGAAATACAGGGAATGGCAATCAGCCCCAGCATTTT. Translating gives CASRNTGNGNQPQHF.

The chain carries TRBV15 and TRBJ2-2; D perhaps matches TRBD2 (6 bases). CDR1 LNHNV and CDR2 YYDKDF come from the germline V gene (reference sequence). The CDR3 is made up of 16 amino acids. The V and J ends lost 0 bases and 0 bases respectively, with 8 bases between them. CDR3 sequence (DNA): TGTGCCACCAGCAGAGAGACTAGAGCGAACACCGGGGAGCTGTTTTTT. It specifies CATSRETRANTGELFF.

The rearrangement joins TRBV4-2 to TRBJ2-6; TRBD2 is a possible D gene (5 bases). The CDR3 contains 19 residues. V shed 2 bases and J shed 0 bases, with 17 bases lying between them. Germline V gene data show CDR1 as LGHNA and CDR2 as YNFKEQ. CDR3 sequence reads: CASSQQPAGTTSGANVLTF. In DNA, the CDR3 is TGTGCCAGCAGCCAACAGCCGGCGGGTACGACCTCTGGGGCCAACGTCCTGACTTTC.

This clone was found once. One end of the junction fails to match germline, which may point to a read error. This chain joins TRBV7-9 and TRBJ2-7; 8 positions agree with TRBD1. Germline CDR1 and CDR2: SEHNR and FQNEAQ (reference sequence). There are 10 residues in the CDR3. The CDR3 coding sequence is TGTGCCGGGGGAGACAGGGGCGAGATCTTC. It translates to CAGGDRGEIF.

This clone was counted once. V and J are TRBV19 and TRBJ1-4, with 11 bases fitting TRBD1. V lost 9 bases to trimming and J lost 6 bases; unmatched junction nucleotides: 6. The CDR3 totals 14 residues. Germline V gives CDR1 LNHDA, CDR2 SQIVND (reference sequence). The DNA for the CDR3 is TGTGCCAGGACCGGGACAGGGGGGTATGAAAAACTGTTTTTT. Protein: CARTGTGGYEKLFF.

J is TRBJ2-3 and V is TRBV11-2; possible D gene TRBD2, 5 bases. The germline gives CDR1 SGHAT, CDR2 FQNNGV. V was shortened by 3 bases and J by 0 bases, with 7 bases between the two germline ends. The CDR3 sequence is 14 residues long. The DNA for the CDR3 is TGTGCCAGCAGCTTGGGAGCTAGCACAGATACGCAGTATTTT. Translated, it gives CASSLGASTDTQYF.

V is TRBV5-4 and J is TRBJ1-6; the match to TRBD1 covers 12 bases. The CDR3 loop spans 18 amino acids. The germline V gene encodes CDR1 SGHNT and CDR2 YYREEE (reference sequence). J lost 9 bases, V lost 4 bases, and 14 bases had no gene match. This CDR3 reads CASSGLRDRGLESSPLHF. CDR3 DNA sequence: TGTGCCAGCAGCGGACTCCGGGACAGGGGGCTCGAGAGTTCACCCCTCCACTTT.

This clone was seen more than once but under ten times. V usage is TRBV5-1 and J usage is TRBJ1-4; 8 bases match TRBD1. The CDR3 has 14 residues. V trimming: 3 bases; J trimming: 4 bases; junction bases outside the gene matches: 2. Germline CDR1 reads SGHRS; CDR2 reads YFSETQ. The CDR3 DNA reads TGCGCCAGCAGCTGGACAGGGATTAATGAAAAACTGTTTTTT. This translates into CASSWTGINEKLFF.

V usage is TRBV7-9 and J usage is TRBJ2-6; no clear D gene. Trimming left V 1 base short and J 0 bases short, with 7 bases between. CDR3 length: 16 amino acids. Germline V lookup: CDR1 SEHNR, CDR2 FQNEAQ (reference sequence). CDR3 loop: CASSLGQFSGANVLTF. The CDR3 coding sequence is TGTGCCAGCAGCTTAGGACAATTCTCTGGGGCCAACGTCCTGACTTTC.

This rearrangement joins TRBV18 to TRBJ2-5; tentatively, D is TRBD2 (6 bases). CDR1 is KGHSH, CDR2 LQKENI, per germline. V dropped 1 base and J dropped 5 bases, with 11 bases sitting between them. The CDR3 is 14 amino acids. The CDR3, as DNA: TGTGCCAGCTCACCACGAGTCCGGGAGGAGACCCAGTACTTC. Its protein product is CASSPRVREETQYF.

This clone was counted only a few times. The rearrangement uses TRBV4-1 and TRBJ1-4; 7 bases match TRBD1. The CDR3 has 18 residues. With V trimmed by 2 bases and J by 4 bases, 13 bases remained unmatched. Germline CDR1 is MGHRA and CDR2 is YSYEKL. In DNA form, the CDR3 reads TGCGCCAGCAGCCAAAACTACATCCGGGACAGCCATAATGAAAAACTGTTTTTT. This translates into CASSQNYIRDSHNEKLFF.

This clone was seen a handful of times. The rearrangement links TRBV5-1 to TRBJ2-5; 8 nucleotides line up with TRBD1. Gene TRBJ2-7 matches the end of the DNA better, so the J call may be wrong. There are 18 residues in the CDR3. Germline CDR1 and CDR2: SGHRS and YFSETQ. The CDR3 DNA is TGCGCCAGCGGGTTCGCAGGGGGCGTCTCTTACTCTTCCTACGAGCAGTACTTC. It codes for CASGFAGGVSYSSYEQYF.

The V and J genes are TRBV2 and TRBJ2-7; 7 nucleotides align to TRBD1. Germline V gene data show CDR1 as SNHLY and CDR2 as FYNNEI. The CDR3 runs to 16 residues. Losses at the gene ends were 4 bases for V and 3 bases for J; bases not matched to a gene: 12. The CDR3 sequence is CASSGLTGSRVYEQYF. As DNA, the CDR3 is TGTGCCAGCAGTGGATTGACAGGGAGTAGGGTCTACGAGCAGTACTTC.

The rearrangement links TRBV4-1 to TRBJ2-7; maybe TRBD2 (5 bases). Trimming stripped 4 bases from V and 0 bases from J, with 13 bases between. The CDR3 covers 15 residues. Germline assignment: CDR1 MGHRA and CDR2 YSYEKL. Here the CDR3 DNA reads TGCGCCAGCAGCCCCCTACCTGGAGGCTCCTACGAGCAGTACTTC. It encodes CASSPLPGGSYEQYF.

V usage is TRBV6-5 and J usage is TRBJ1-1, with 7 positions matching TRBD1. The V segment lost 5 bases and the J segment 1 base; nucleotides outside the gene matches: 4. CDR1 and CDR2 (germline): MNHEY, SVGAGI. The CDR3 consists of 14 residues. This chain's CDR3 is CASSEGQTNTEAFF. In nucleotides, the CDR3 is TGTGCCAGCAGTGAGGGACAGACGAACACTGAAGCTTTCTTT.

The gene calls are TRBV6-1 and TRBJ2-5; 8 bases match TRBD2. There are 17 residues in the CDR3. Germline-derived CDR1 and CDR2 are MNHNS and SASEGT. V lost 4 bases and J lost 2; bases outside the gene matches: 12. The CDR3 loop is CASSVSAGEYPQETQYF. In nucleotides, the CDR3 is TGTGCCAGCAGTGTCTCAGCGGGAGAATATCCGCAAGAGACCCAGTACTTC.

V is TRBV4-1 and J is TRBJ2-2; D is uncertain. The germline V gene has CDR1 MGHRA and CDR2 YSYEKL. V gave up 6 bases and J gave up 3 bases, with 14 bases separating them. The CDR3 runs to 15 residues. The CDR3: CASSPRSRDTGELFF. The CDR3 nucleotides are TGCGCCAGCAGTCCCCGGAGTCGGGACACCGGGGAGCTGTTTTTT.

The chain combines TRBV6-1 with TRBJ2-1; 9 positions match TRBD1. Germline CDR1 is MNHNS and CDR2 is SASEGT. The CDR3 consists of 12 residues. V was clipped by 10 bases and J by 7 bases; unmatched bases: 5. The chain's CDR3 is CATWDRVNEQFF. The DNA of the CDR3 is TGTGCCACATGGGACAGGGTGAATGAGCAGTTCTTC.

Written as DNA, the CDR3 is TGTGCCAGCAGTCCCGTACGGACAGGCGTCTATGGCTACACCTTC. It specifies CASSPVRTGVYGYTF. V and J are TRBV28 and TRBJ1-2, with TRBD1 matching 7 bases. Losses at the gene ends were 5 bases for V and 4 bases for J; bases not matched to a gene: 10. Germline values: CDR1 MDHEN, CDR2 SYDVKM. There are 15 residues in the CDR3.

This sequence joins TRBV27 and TRBJ1-1, with no clear D. V lost 0 bases, J lost 0 bases, and 8 bases lay in between. The CDR3 is made up of 15 amino acids. CDR1 and CDR2 (germline): MNHEY, SMNVEV (reference sequence). In DNA, the CDR3 is TGTGCCAGCAGTTTATCGAGGCAGCTGAACACTGAAGCTTTCTTT. Translated, it gives CASSLSRQLNTEAFF.

The chain employs TRBV5-3 and TRBJ2-4, with a possible D match to TRBD1 (5 bases). TRBV5-3 is sorted into the ORF group, with uncertain function. V was pared by 3 bases and J by 5 bases, with 18 bases between. The CDR3 totals 16 residues. CDR3 residues: CARSSGGASWENIQYF. CDR3 bases: TGTGCCAGAAGCTCGGGTGGGGCCTCTTGGGAAAACATTCAGTACTTC.